Below, 23 T cell receptor beta chains from the same sample are listed, as sequenced in a study of T cell changes during pregnancy in multiple sclerosis. Produced via immunoSEQ multiplex PCR; TCRdb's table is partial and in-frame only. Of about 39,000 clones detected, roughly 93% appear once; the ten largest clones hold 0.35%. The specimen comprised CD4+ T cells from peripheral blood mononuclear cells, sampled after pregnancy. Receptor source: a female donor with multiple sclerosis, enrolled in a pregnancy study.

The V and J genes are TRBV15 and TRBJ1-6; 9 bases align to TRBD1. Unmatched junction bases numbered 9, after V lost 10 bases and J lost 2 bases. CDR3 length: 16 amino acids. Germline loops: CDR1 LNHNV, CDR2 YYDKDF (reference sequence). CDR3 region: CAMTYRGRPYNSPLHF. CDR3 sequence (DNA): TGTGCCATGACATACAGGGGGCGCCCCTATAATTCACCCCTCCACTTT.

The chain uses TRBV29-1 and TRBJ1-5; 10 bases match TRBD1. Germline trimming cut 7 bases from V and 2 bases from J; bases unmatched to any gene: 2. The CDR3 totals 13 residues. Per germline, CDR1 SQVTM and CDR2 ANQGSEA. The CDR3 region has the DNA TGCAGCGCCGGGACAGGGGGCAATCAGCCCCAGCATTTT. This codes for CSAGTGGNQPQHF.

The chain is built from TRBV6-1 and TRBJ1-2; D uncertain. In germline, CDR1 is MNHNS, CDR2 SASEGT. This CDR3 comprises 14 residues. The germline V and J ends were trimmed by 2 bases and 7 bases, with 14 bases remaining between them. CDR3 sequence: CASSEHKERFGYTF. The DNA for the CDR3 is TGTGCCAGCAGTGAACATAAAGAACGGTTTGGCTACACCTTC.

The chain joins TRBV30 to TRBJ1-6, with a tentative D call TRBD1 (5 bases). Trimming stripped 2 bases from V and 7 bases from J, with 15 bases between. The CDR3 sequence is 15 residues long. Germline V gene lookup returns CDR1 GTSNPN and CDR2 SVGIG (reference sequence). CDR3 protein: CAWSRGGSKNSPLHF. In DNA, the CDR3 is TGTGCCTGGAGTCGGGGGGGGAGTAAAAATTCACCCCTCCACTTT. Full variable domain (rest looked up from reference TRBV30 and TRBJ1-6): SQTIHQWPATLVQPVGSPLSLECTVEGTSNPNLYWYRQAAGRGLQLLFYSVGIGQISSEVPQNLSASRPQDRQFILSSKKLLLSDSGFYLCAWSRGGSKNSPLHFGNGTRLTVT.

The chain joins TRBV12-5 to TRBJ2-3; no definite D call. The germline V and J ends were trimmed by 1 base and 8 bases, with 10 bases remaining between them. Per the germline V gene, CDR1 is LGHNT and CDR2 is FRNRAP. The CDR3 covers 13 residues. The CDR3, as DNA: TGTGCTAGTGGTTTGGCCATGAGAGGTACGCAGTATTTT. Encoded protein: CASGLAMRGTQYF.

This chain links TRBV27 with TRBJ2-5; TRBD2 matches 8 bases. Germline V gene sequence: CDR1 MNHEY, CDR2 SMNVEV (reference sequence). Trimming at V came to 4 bases and at J to 2 bases, leaving 12 bases not matched to a gene. The CDR3 extends over 17 amino acids. The CDR3 region has the DNA TGTGCCAGCAGTTCCCCGCGGGGGGAGAAGAGACAAGAGACCCAGTACTTC. Translating it yields CASSSPRGEKRQETQYF.

The genes are TRBV19 and TRBJ1-1; no firm D call. This CDR3 is built from 14 residues. V lost 2 bases and J 1 base, leaving 8 bases between the germline ends. Germline CDR1 and CDR2: LNHDA and SQIVND (reference sequence). CDR3 in DNA: TGTGCCAGTAGTATAAGACTAGGGAACACTGAAGCTTTCTTT. Protein sequence: CASSIRLGNTEAFF.

The genes are TRBV5-8 and TRBJ1-5; 10 bases fit TRBD1. Germline lookup yields CDR1 SGHTS and CDR2 YDEGEE. The CDR3 has 15 residues. V shed 0 bases, J shed 6 bases, and the junction held 3 bases outside the gene matches. The CDR3 nucleotides read TGTGCCAGCAGCTTGGCCGGGGACAGGGGTCAGCCCCAGCATTTT. Its translation is CASSLAGDRGQPQHF.

The V call is TRBV14, the J call TRBJ2-7; D remains ambiguous. Between the trimmed V and J ends, which lost 1 base and 6 bases, there was a span of 16 bases. CDR3 size: 15 residues. Germline-derived CDR1 and CDR2 are SGHDN and FVKESK. The chain's CDR3 is CASSQARVTSGEQYF. In DNA, the CDR3 is TGTGCCAGCAGCCAAGCCCGTGTTACATCAGGCGAGCAGTACTTC.

The chain combines TRBV15 with TRBJ2-7; D ambiguous. This CDR3 is built from 15 residues. Trimming cost V 1 base and J 0 bases, with 10 bases left between them. In germline, CDR1 is LNHNV, CDR2 YYDKDF (reference sequence). For the CDR3, the DNA is TGTGCCACCAGCAGAGTAAGAGAGCACTCCTACGAGCAGTACTTC. Protein product: CATSRVREHSYEQYF.

The chain carries TRBV9 and TRBJ1-5; 12 bases match TRBD1. The CDR3 extends over 15 amino acids. Germline trimming cut 2 bases from V and 5 bases from J; bases unmatched to any gene: 2. Germline assignment: CDR1 SGDLS and CDR2 YYNGEE. DNA of the CDR3: TGTGCCAGCAGCGTGGGACAGGGGGCGTATCAGCCCCAGCATTTT. Translating gives CASSVGQGAYQPQHF.

The DNA of the CDR3 is TGCAGCGTTGCCGGGACAGGGATCACAGATACGCAGTATTTT. Amino acid sequence: CSVAGTGITDTQYF. This chain uses TRBV29-1 with TRBJ2-3, with TRBD1 identical over 9 bases. J gave up 2 bases and V 4 bases, and 4 bases lay outside the gene matches. CDR1 SQVTM and CDR2 ANQGSEA come from the germline V gene. The CDR3 covers 14 residues.

This clone was found once. J is TRBJ1-1 and V is TRBV30; D not certain. The CDR3 is 13 residues long. CDR1 and CDR2 (germline): GTSNPN, SVGIG (reference sequence). Trimming pared 5 bases from V and 7 bases from J, leaving 17 bases between. The CDR3 coding sequence is TGTGCCTGGTCGGGGATAGGGCTGATTGAAGCTTTCTTT. This translates into CAWSGIGLIEAFF.

This clone was counted once. The CDR3 region is CASSEEGQLSYNEQFF. The CDR3 bases are TGTGCCAGCAGTGAAGAGGGGCAGCTATCCTACAATGAGCAGTTCTTC. The V gene is TRBV6-1, the J gene TRBJ2-1; D perhaps matches TRBD1 (5 bases). The length of the CDR3 is 16 residues. Germline V gene data show CDR1 as MNHNS and CDR2 as SASEGT. The germline V and J ends were trimmed by 1 base and 1 base, with 11 bases remaining between them.

The V and J genes are TRBV11-2 and TRBJ1-2; TRBD1 matches 10 bases. V shed 5 bases and J 8 bases; nucleotides not matched to a gene: 5. The CDR3 consists of 13 residues. CDR1 is SGHAT, CDR2 FQNNGV, per germline. The CDR3 coding sequence is TGTGCCAGCAGCCCGGGGACAGGGGAGGGCTACACCTTC. This encodes CASSPGTGEGYTF.

The chain has TRBV18 and TRBJ1-3; unclear D gene. Trimming left V 0 bases short and J 2 bases short, with 14 bases between. Per the germline V gene, CDR1 is KGHSH and CDR2 is LQKENI. The CDR3 runs 17 residues. The CDR3 nucleotides are TGTGCCAGCTCACCACCGGGCCTAGGAGGGACTGGAAACACCATATATTTT. It yields the protein CASSPPGLGGTGNTIYF. Together with reference TRBV18 and TRBJ1-3, the CDR3 gives the full variable domain: NAGVMQNPRHLVRRRGQEARLRCSPMKGHSHVYWYRQLPEEGLKFMVYLQKENIIDESGMPKERFSAEFPKEGPSILRIQQVVRGDSAAYFCASSPPGLGGTGNTIYFGEGSWLTVV.

V usage is TRBV6-1 and J usage is TRBJ1-1; 7 bases agree with TRBD1. The ends lost 4 bases at V and 1 base at J; junction bases unmatched: 6. The CDR3 spans 15 residues. The germline CDR1 and CDR2 sequences are MNHNS and SASEGT. The CDR3 DNA sequence: TGTGCCAGCAGTGGGGGGACAGTCCAGAACACTGAAGCTTTCTTT. Its translation: CASSGGTVQNTEAFF.

This chain joins TRBV27 and TRBJ2-3; D may be TRBD2 (7 bases). Deletions cut 2 bases from V and 3 bases from J, with 12 bases between. CDR3 length: 15 residues. CDR1 and CDR2 (germline): MNHEY, SMNVEV (reference sequence). CDR3: CASSLVGGTTDTQYF. The DNA of the CDR3 is TGTGCCAGCAGTTTAGTGGGGGGGACAACAGATACGCAGTATTTT.

V is TRBV5-4 and J is TRBJ2-3; 8 nucleotides align to TRBD2. J gave up 3 bases and V 5 bases, and 8 bases lay outside the gene matches. CDR1 SGHNT and CDR2 YYREEE come from the germline V gene (reference sequence). This CDR3 is 15 amino acids long. The chain's CDR3 is CASSTGGGGTDTQYF. The CDR3, as DNA: TGTGCCAGCAGTACCGGGGGGGGAGGGACAGATACGCAGTATTTT.

The CDR3 reads CASSEALRGNGPNGYLSYNEQFF. CDR3 nucleotides: TGTGCCAGCAGTGAAGCGCTTCGGGGAAATGGCCCCAACGGTTACCTCTCCTACAATGAGCAGTTCTTC. The V gene is TRBV2, the J gene TRBJ2-1; D is perhaps TRBD2 (5 bases). The ends were cut back, 0 bases at V and 0 bases at J, with 30 bases in the middle. Germline V gives CDR1 SNHLY, CDR2 FYNNEI. This CDR3 has 23 amino acids.

V usage is TRBV11-2 and J usage is TRBJ2-2; possibly TRBD2 for D (7 bases). V shed 6 bases and J shed 4 bases, with 21 bases lying between them. The CDR3 contains 17 residues. Germline CDR1 is SGHAT and CDR2 is FQNNGV. CDR3 residues: CASRSPLRGAATGELFF. The CDR3 DNA is TGTGCCAGCAGAAGCCCCCTCCGGGGGGCCGCCACCGGGGAGCTGTTTTTT.

The V gene is TRBV29-1, the J gene TRBJ2-3; 8 bases line up with TRBD1. The germline V gene encodes CDR1 SQVTM and CDR2 ANQGSEA. V shed 6 bases and J 3 bases; nucleotides not matched to a gene: 8. The CDR3 has 14 amino acids. CDR3 protein: CSVNGQGKTDTQYF. The CDR3 region has the DNA TGCAGCGTGAATGGACAGGGTAAAACAGATACGCAGTATTTT.

The chain carries TRBV5-5 and TRBJ2-3; D gene uncertain. The V gene's germline CDR1 is SGHKS and CDR2 YYEKEE (reference sequence). This CDR3 spans 16 amino acids. V dropped 0 bases and J dropped 2 bases, with 13 bases sitting between them. CDR3 sequence (DNA): TGTGCCAGCAGCTTGGGAAGCGTCCTAATCACAGATACGCAGTATTTT. Protein: CASSLGSVLITDTQYF.